These 14 T cell receptor beta chains share one sample of origin, sequenced in a study of cytomegalovirus exposure and HLA in healthy donors. PCR amplification relied on 60 Vbeta primers (plus 13 Jbeta primers). Libraries were prepared by immunoSEQ multiplex PCR; TCRdb keeps only in-frame clonotypes and omits some of them. The sample has approximately 170,000 clones, approximately 78% seen once. Input material: PBMCs. These receptors all come from a male donor in good health and CMV-seronegative.

V and J are TRBV19 and TRBJ2-7; D not resolved. Between the trimmed V and J ends, which lost 1 base and 0 bases, there was a span of 13 bases. CDR3 size: 16 residues. Germline V CDR1 and CDR2: LNHDA, SQIVND (reference sequence). CDR3 DNA: TGTGCCAGTAGTATAGCCCCTGTCCCTTACTCCTACGAGCAGTACTTC. Translation: CASSIAPVPYSYEQYF.

The chain recombines TRBV5-1 with TRBJ2-2; TRBD1 aligns across 8 bases. The CDR3 covers 14 residues. Trimming cost V 8 bases and J 3 bases; bases outside gene matches: 6. Germline-derived CDR1 and CDR2 are SGHRS and YFSETQ. CDR3 residues: CASSDRGDTGELFF. For the CDR3, the DNA is TGCGCCAGTTCAGACAGGGGAGACACCGGGGAGCTGTTTTTT.

The CDR3 sequence: CASSYGQGNYGYTF. As DNA, the CDR3 is TGTGCCAGCAGCTACGGACAGGGAAACTATGGCTACACCTTC. The chain recombines TRBV7-9 with TRBJ1-2; TRBD1 agrees at 8 bases. V lost 4 bases and J lost 2; bases outside the gene matches: 3. The CDR3 contains 14 residues. Germline V gene sequence: CDR1 SEHNR, CDR2 FQNEAQ (reference sequence).

The genes are TRBV19 and TRBJ2-1; D may be TRBD1 (6 bases). Trimming removed 6 bases from V and 7 bases from J, with 13 bases in between. The V gene's germline CDR1 is LNHDA and CDR2 SQIVND (reference sequence). CDR3 size: 13 residues. This chain's CDR3 is CASRARGQNEQFF. For the CDR3, the DNA is TGTGCCAGTAGGGCCAGGGGACAAAATGAGCAGTTCTTC.

CDR3 bases: TGTGCCAGTGCCCCAGGGGTCCTTGACTATGGCTACACCTTC. Its translation: CASAPGVLDYGYTF. The chain joins TRBV5-6 to TRBJ1-2, with D perhaps matching TRBD1 (6 bases). V gave up 8 bases and J gave up 3 bases, with 17 bases separating them. This CDR3 comprises 14 residues. CDR1 and CDR2 from the germline V gene are SGHDT and YYEEEE.

This clone has more than one count but fewer than ten. The chain has TRBV7-2 and TRBJ1-2, with 7 bases that match TRBD1. V was pared by 4 bases and J by 8 bases, with 10 bases of the junction left unmatched. CDR1 is SGHTA, CDR2 FQGNSA, per germline. The CDR3 consists of 14 residues. CDR3: CASSSQPTGSGYTF. The CDR3 coding sequence is TGTGCCAGCAGCTCTCAGCCGACAGGGAGCGGCTACACCTTC.

The genes are TRBV5-8 and TRBJ2-2, with 8 bases identical to TRBD1. J lost 3 bases, V lost 1 base, and 5 bases had no gene match. CDR3 length equals 16 residues. CDR1 is SGHTS, CDR2 YDEGEE, per germline. The CDR3 coding sequence is TGTGCCAGCAGCTTGCGCCAGGGGGCGTACACCGGGGAGCTGTTTTTT. Protein: CASSLRQGAYTGELFF.

The chain recombines TRBV6-1 with TRBJ2-5; no reliable D call. The J call may not be correct, given that the DNA end is closer to TRBJ2-7. The germline V gene has CDR1 MNHNS and CDR2 SASEGT. This CDR3 has 11 residues. CDR3 sequence: CASSDVYEQYF. The CDR3 region has the DNA TGTGCCAGCAGTGATGTCTACGAGCAGTACTTC.

The V gene is TRBV7-2, the J gene TRBJ2-2; no reliable D call. Trimming took off 4 bases at V and 5 bases at J, with 5 bases between the two ends. This CDR3 is 12 amino acids long. In germline, CDR1 is SGHTA, CDR2 FQGNSA. This chain's CDR3 is CASSYLTGELFF. The CDR3 DNA reads TGTGCCAGCAGCTACTTAACCGGGGAGCTGTTTTTT.

The rearrangement links TRBV7-9 to TRBJ2-5; D perhaps matches TRBD1 (6 bases). The J call may be in error: the DNA end matches TRBJ2-7 better. CDR3 length equals 12 residues. Looked up from germline, CDR1 is SEHNR and CDR2 is FQNEAQ (reference sequence). The chain's CDR3 is CASSLQGYEQYF. The CDR3 DNA sequence: TGTGCCAGCAGCTTACAGGGGTACGAGCAGTACTTC.

The J gene is TRBJ2-1, the V gene TRBV11-2; D ambiguous. Trimming removed 1 base at V and 0 bases at J, with 16 bases between. There are 18 residues in the CDR3. Germline CDR1 is SGHAT and CDR2 is FQNNGV. CDR3 amino acids: CASSLGLVLGISYNEQFF. The DNA of the CDR3 is TGTGCCAGCAGCTTAGGCCTCGTTCTGGGCATCTCCTACAATGAGCAGTTCTTC. Full variable domain (outside the CDR3, taken from reference TRBV11-2 and TRBJ2-1): EAGVAQSPRYKIIEKRQSVAFWCNPISGHATLYWYQQILGQGPKLLIQFQNNGVVDDSQLPKDRFSAERLKGVDSTLKIQPAKLEDSAVYLCASSLGLVLGISYNEQFFGPGTRLTVL.

The V call is TRBV7-2, the J call TRBJ1-4; 9 bases map to TRBD1. CDR1 and CDR2 from the germline V gene are SGHTA and FQGNSA. V trimming: 5 bases; J trimming: 4 bases; junction bases outside the gene matches: 8. The CDR3 runs to 16 residues. CDR3 DNA sequence: TGTGCCAGCAGCCGCGGAACAGGGGGCAATAATGAAAAACTGTTTTTT. Its protein is CASSRGTGGNNEKLFF.

This clone was seen a single time. V is TRBV7-3 and J is TRBJ1-4; no clear D gene. The germline gives CDR1 SGHTA, CDR2 FQGTGA. The V and J ends lost 5 bases and 5 bases respectively, with 15 bases between them. The CDR3 runs to 15 residues. CDR3 nucleotides: TGTGCCAGCAGCCTTGTCGTACTGTTGAATGAAAAACTGTTTTTT. This translates into CASSLVVLLNEKLFF.

The V call is TRBV27, the J call TRBJ1-5; D unresolved. Germline CDR1 MNHEY, CDR2 SMNVEV (reference sequence). V lost 5 bases and J 0 bases, leaving 8 bases between the germline ends. This CDR3 is 14 amino acids long. In nucleotides, the CDR3 is TGTGCCAGCAGTGCTTTGAGTAGCAATCAGCCCCAGCATTTT. Its translation: CASSALSSNQPQHF.